This T cell receptor beta chain was found in a study of cytomegalovirus exposure and HLA in healthy donors. General study findings and limits: Reported results showed that the classifier diagnosed cytomegalovirus status with high specificity and sensitivity. It was assumed in the presence/absence analyses that sequencing depth was roughly uniform across donors.

CDR3 length: 15 amino acids. In germline, CDR1 is LGHNA, CDR2 YNFKEQ. Trimming cost V 0 bases and J 5 bases, with 12 bases left between them. To note about this clone: Its antigen remains unknown.

PCR employed 60 Vbeta and 13 Jbeta primers. Measured with immunoSEQ multiplex PCR; TCRdb has only the in-frame clones, and not every one. In the table there are around 170,000 clones, approximately 80% of which are singletons. This chain connects TRBV4-2 to TRBJ2-3, with D possibly TRBD2 on 6 matching bases. The sequence came from a girl aged 10 to 17 in good health and CMV-seropositive. The sample comprised PBMCs. CDR3 in DNA: TGTGCCAGCAGCCAAGACTATTGGGGGGTAGATACGCAGTATTTT. It is translated as CASSQDYWGVDTQYF.